The next 12 T cell receptor beta chains were all read from a single sample in a study of CD8+ T cells in alopecia areata. The treatment here: oral pan-JAK inhibitor, 5-10 mg twice daily. cDNA serving as the sequencing template came from extracted, reverse transcribed RNA. TCRdb's copy holds only in-frame clones and misses some; the assay was immunoSEQ multiplex PCR. Of around 170,000 clones listed, roughly half are singletons. The starting material was CD8+ T cells sorted from blood, obtained between weeks 51 and 52, from a patient treated with tofacitinib. These receptor sequences come from a human donor with alopecia areata.

The chain recombines TRBV27 with TRBJ1-6, with unresolved D. The CDR3 runs to 13 residues. From germline, CDR1 is MNHEY and CDR2 SMNVEV (reference sequence). CDR3: CTSSPSGVSPLHF. The CDR3 DNA reads as TGTACCTCCTCCCCCTCTGGGGTCTCACCCCTCCACTTT.

The table lists this clone with a few counts. The V call is TRBV9, the J call TRBJ1-5, with D unclear. V was trimmed by 3 bases and J by 5 bases, leaving 6 bases between them. The CDR3 contains 12 residues. Per the germline V gene, CDR1 is SGDLS and CDR2 is YYNGEE. The CDR3 DNA reads as TGTGCCAGCAGCGGGGGAGATCAGCCCCAGCATTTT. Translating gives CASSGGDQPQHF. The full variable domain, rest sourced from reference TRBV9 and TRBJ1-5, is DSGVTQTPKHLITATGQRVTLRCSPRSGDLSVYWYQQSLDQGLQFLIQYYNGEERAKGNILERFSAQQFPDLHSELNLSSLELGDSALYFCASSGGDQPQHFGDGTRLSIL.

The chain employs TRBV5-1 and TRBJ2-5, with 8 bases lining up with TRBD1. This CDR3 has 15 residues. Per the germline V gene, CDR1 is SGHRS and CDR2 is YFSETQ. Trimming at V came to 5 bases and at J to 0 bases, leaving 6 bases not matched to a gene. CDR3 sequence (DNA): TGCGCCAGCAGTCCCGGGACAGGTTACCAAGAGACCCAGTACTTC. It codes for CASSPGTGYQETQYF. Full variable domain (outside the CDR3, taken from reference TRBV5-1 and TRBJ2-5): KAGVTQTPRYLIKTRGQQVTLSCSPISGHRSVSWYQQTPGQGLQFLFEYFSETQRNKGNFPGRFSGRQFSNSRSEMNVSTLELGDSALYLCASSPGTGYQETQYFGPGTRLLVL.

The rearrangement uses TRBV27 and TRBJ1-4; D remains ambiguous. The CDR3 is made up of 12 amino acids. Trimming left V 5 bases short and J 8 bases short, with 9 bases between. Germline V CDR1 and CDR2: MNHEY, SMNVEV (reference sequence). The CDR3 DNA sequence: TGTGCCAGCAGTGGTCCCGGGGAAAAACTGTTTTTT. Translated, it gives CASSGPGEKLFF.

J is TRBJ2-3 and V is TRBV9; weak D call: TRBD2 (6 bases). Germline V CDR1 and CDR2: SGDLS, YYNGEE. CDR3 length: 14 amino acids. V was pared by 6 bases and J by 1 base, with 12 bases between. CDR3 bases: TGTGCCAGCACGAGGTCTAGCGGCACAGATACGCAGTATTTT. Protein: CASTRSSGTDTQYF.

This clone was seen a few times. The rearrangement joins TRBV2 to TRBJ2-7, with 8 bases aligning to TRBD2. CDR1 SNHLY and CDR2 FYNNEI come from the germline V gene. Trimming took 7 bases from V and 2 from J; bases not matched to a gene: 4. The CDR3 covers 13 residues. The CDR3 is CASTAGGAYEQYF. The CDR3, as DNA: TGTGCCAGCACCGCGGGGGGTGCCTACGAGCAGTACTTC. Using reference TRBV2 and TRBJ2-7 for the parts outside the CDR3, the full variable domain is EPEVTQTPSHQVTQMGQEVILRCVPISNHLYFYWYRQILGQKVEFLVSFYNNEISEKSEIFDDQFSVERPDGSNFTLKIRSTKLEDSAMYFCASTAGGAYEQYFGPGTRLTVT.

Only a few counts were recorded for this clone. The V gene is TRBV29-1, the J gene TRBJ2-7; D is possibly TRBD2 (7 bases). The V end was cut by 0 bases, the J end by 0 bases, with 12 bases between. The germline CDR1 and CDR2 sequences are SQVTM and ANQGSEA. This CDR3 contains 15 residues. CDR3 coding DNA: TGCAGCGTTGAAGATAGGGGGGGCGCCTCCTACGAGCAGTACTTC. Translating gives CSVEDRGGASYEQYF.

The V gene is TRBV27, the J gene TRBJ2-7, with TRBD1 matching 7 bases. CDR1 and CDR2 from the germline V gene are MNHEY and SMNVEV (reference sequence). The junction had 3 bases not matched to a gene; V was cut back by 4 bases and J by 0 bases. The CDR3 contains 14 residues. In nucleotides, the CDR3 is TGTGCCAGCAGTTCAACAGGGGCCTCCTACGAGCAGTACTTC. Protein sequence: CASSSTGASYEQYF.

V usage is TRBV4-1 and J usage is TRBJ2-3; 10 nucleotides match TRBD1. From germline, CDR1 is MGHRA and CDR2 YSYEKL. Trimming took 6 bases from V and 5 from J; bases not matched to a gene: 8. The CDR3 length is 15 residues. The CDR3 DNA is TGCGCCAGCAGGAAACGGGACAGGGGACAAGATACGCAGTATTTT. This sequence encodes CASRKRDRGQDTQYF.

The CDR3 spells CASMGRVDSPLHF. Here the CDR3 DNA reads TGTGCCAGCATGGGACGAGTGGATTCACCCCTCCACTTT. This chain joins TRBV6-5 and TRBJ1-6; TRBD1 is a possible D gene (5 bases). V was shortened by 7 bases and J by 8 bases, with 12 bases between the two germline ends. This CDR3 spans 13 amino acids. Germline V gives CDR1 MNHEY, CDR2 SVGAGI.

The chain has TRBV4-2 and TRBJ2-7, with D unresolved. Trimming left V 1 base short and J 2 bases short, with 15 bases between. CDR1 is LGHNA and CDR2 is YNFKEQ in the germline V gene. CDR3 size: 16 residues. The CDR3 coding sequence is TGTGCCAGCAGCCAAGTTGCGACGGTGCTCGCCTACGAGCAGTACTTC. The encoded protein is CASSQVATVLAYEQYF.

The chain has TRBV7-9 and TRBJ1-1, with D tentatively TRBD1 (6 bases). CDR1 and CDR2 from the germline V gene are SEHNR and FQNEAQ (reference sequence). The germline V and J ends were trimmed by 6 bases and 4 bases, with 9 bases remaining between them. This CDR3 region has 12 residues. CDR3 sequence reads: CASRGGATEAFF. The CDR3 region has the DNA TGTGCCAGCAGAGGGGGGGCCACTGAAGCTTTCTTT.